This T cell receptor beta chain appears in the sequencing data of a study of shared clonotypes between healthy human individuals. This clone was observed a single time. Its specificity is unknown. V was cut by 9 bases and J by 4 bases, with 18 bases left in between. The CDR3 contains 14 residues. The germline gives CDR1 MDHEN, CDR2 SYDVKM. The repertoire was sequenced with immunoSEQ multiplex PCR; TCRdb's copy has only in-frame clones and lacks some. The sample yields roughly 2.4 million clones, around 95% seen once. Study-wide results and caveats: Estimated richness values were generally larger in naive subsets than in memory subsets. The study sampled only blood, and tissue repertoires likely differ. Among donors, the sharing of clonotypes was expected to be influenced by sequencing depth.

Sequencing input: naive CD4+ T cells sorted from blood. Subset specified: CD45RA+ positively selected. This chain uses TRBV28 with TRBJ2-5; D is possibly TRBD2 (6 bases). The sequence was collected from a man in his late teens or twenties in good health. The CDR3 sequence is CASIPTGGIETQYF. The CDR3 DNA sequence: TGTGCCAGTATCCCGACGGGCGGGATAGAGACCCAGTACTTC.